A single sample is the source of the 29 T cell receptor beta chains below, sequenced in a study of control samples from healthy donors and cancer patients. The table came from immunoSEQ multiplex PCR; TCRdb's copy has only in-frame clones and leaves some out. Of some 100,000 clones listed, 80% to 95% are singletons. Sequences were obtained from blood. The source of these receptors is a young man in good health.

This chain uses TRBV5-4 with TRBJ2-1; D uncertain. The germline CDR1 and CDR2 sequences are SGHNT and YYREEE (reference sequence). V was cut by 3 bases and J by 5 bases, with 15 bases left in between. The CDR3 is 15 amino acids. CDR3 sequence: CASSSRRIQNNEQFF. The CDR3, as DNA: TGTGCCAGCAGCTCCCGACGTATTCAGAACAATGAGCAGTTCTTC.

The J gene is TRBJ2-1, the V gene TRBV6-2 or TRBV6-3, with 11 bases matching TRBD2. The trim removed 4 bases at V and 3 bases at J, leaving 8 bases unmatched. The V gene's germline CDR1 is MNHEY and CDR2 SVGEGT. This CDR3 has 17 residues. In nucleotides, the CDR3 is TGTGCCAGCAGTTCTATTCCTACTAGCGGGAGCTACAATGAGCAGTTCTTC. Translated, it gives CASSSIPTSGSYNEQFF.

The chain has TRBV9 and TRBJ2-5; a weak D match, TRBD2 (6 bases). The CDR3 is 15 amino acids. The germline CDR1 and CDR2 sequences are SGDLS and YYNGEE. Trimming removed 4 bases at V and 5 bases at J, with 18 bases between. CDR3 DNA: TGTGCCAGCAGCCCCCGTGGACCGGAGGGGGAGACCCAGTACTTC. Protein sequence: CASSPRGPEGETQYF. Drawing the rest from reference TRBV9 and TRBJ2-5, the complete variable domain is DSGVTQTPKHLITATGQRVTLRCSPRSGDLSVYWYQQSLDQGLQFLIQYYNGEERAKGNILERFSAQQFPDLHSELNLSSLELGDSALYFCASSPRGPEGETQYFGPGTRLLVL.

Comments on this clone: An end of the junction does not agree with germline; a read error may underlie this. The CDR3 sequence: CASSRRTGRVQETQYF. The CDR3 nucleotides read TGTGCTAGCAGCCGGAGGACAGGGAGGGTCCAAGAGACCCAGTACTTC. V is TRBV7-7 and J is TRBJ2-5, with D possibly TRBD1 on 8 matching bases. The germline gives CDR1 SSHAT, CDR2 FNYEAQ (reference sequence). The CDR3 is 16 amino acids.

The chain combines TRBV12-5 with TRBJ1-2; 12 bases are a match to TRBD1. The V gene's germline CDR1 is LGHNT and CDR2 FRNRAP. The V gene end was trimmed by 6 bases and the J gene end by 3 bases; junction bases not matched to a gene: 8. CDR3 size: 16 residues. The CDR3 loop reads CASGRGQGAPDYGYTF. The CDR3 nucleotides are TGTGCTAGTGGCCGGGGACAGGGGGCGCCGGACTATGGCTACACCTTC.

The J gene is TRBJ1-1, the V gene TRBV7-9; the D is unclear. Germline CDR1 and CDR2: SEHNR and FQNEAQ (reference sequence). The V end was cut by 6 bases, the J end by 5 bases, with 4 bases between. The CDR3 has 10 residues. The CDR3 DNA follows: TGTGCCAGCAGTAGGACTGAAGCTTTCTTT. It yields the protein CASSRTEAFF.

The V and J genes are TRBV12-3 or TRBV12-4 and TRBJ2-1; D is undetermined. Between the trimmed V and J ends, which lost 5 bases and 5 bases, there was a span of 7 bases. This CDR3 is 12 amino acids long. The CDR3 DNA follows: TGTGCCAGCAGTCAGCTGGACAATGAGCAGTTCTTC. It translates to CASSQLDNEQFF.

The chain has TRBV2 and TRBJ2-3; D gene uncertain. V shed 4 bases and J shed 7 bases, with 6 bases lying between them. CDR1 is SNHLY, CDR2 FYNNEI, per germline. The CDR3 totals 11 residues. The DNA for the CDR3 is TGTGCCAGCAGTGTTTCTCATACGCAGTATTTT. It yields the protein CASSVSHTQYF.

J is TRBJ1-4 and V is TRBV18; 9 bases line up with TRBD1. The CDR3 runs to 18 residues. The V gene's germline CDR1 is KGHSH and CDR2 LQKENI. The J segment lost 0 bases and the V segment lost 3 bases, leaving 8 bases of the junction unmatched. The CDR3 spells CASSPFDRGAATNEKLFF. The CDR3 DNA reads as TGTGCCAGCTCACCGTTCGACAGGGGGGCTGCAACTAATGAAAAACTGTTTTTT.

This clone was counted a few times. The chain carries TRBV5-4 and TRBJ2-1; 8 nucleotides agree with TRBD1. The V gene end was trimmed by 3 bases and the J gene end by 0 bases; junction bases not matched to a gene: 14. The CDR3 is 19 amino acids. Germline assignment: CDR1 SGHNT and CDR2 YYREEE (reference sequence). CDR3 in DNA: TGTGCCAGCAGCTGGGGGACAGGCCAACCGGCGAACTCCTACAATGAGCAGTTCTTC. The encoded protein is CASSWGTGQPANSYNEQFF. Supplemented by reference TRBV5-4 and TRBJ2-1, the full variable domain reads ETGVTQSPTHLIKTRGQQVTLRCSSQSGHNTVSWYQQALGQGPQFIFQYYREEENGRGNFPPRFSGLQFPNYSSELNVNALELDDSALYLCASSWGTGQPANSYNEQFFGPGTRLTVL.

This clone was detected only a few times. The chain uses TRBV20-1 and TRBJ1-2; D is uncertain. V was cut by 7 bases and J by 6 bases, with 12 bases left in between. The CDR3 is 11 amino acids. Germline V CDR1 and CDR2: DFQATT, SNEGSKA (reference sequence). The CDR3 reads CSGPSGDGYTF. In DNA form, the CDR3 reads TGCAGTGGACCGAGCGGAGATGGCTACACCTTC.

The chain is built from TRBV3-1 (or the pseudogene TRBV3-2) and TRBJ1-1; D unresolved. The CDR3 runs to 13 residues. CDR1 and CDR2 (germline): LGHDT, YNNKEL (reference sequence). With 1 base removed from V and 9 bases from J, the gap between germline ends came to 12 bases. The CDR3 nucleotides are TGTGCCAGCAGCCAAGGAACCGAAGTCAAAGCTTTCTTT. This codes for CASSQGTEVKAFF.

The CDR3 nucleotides read TGTGCCAGCAGCCCAACCTTGGAGAACGAGCAGTACTTC. It specifies CASSPTLENEQYF. V and J are TRBV13 and TRBJ2-7; unclear D gene. V was pared by 5 bases and J by 5 bases, with 13 bases between. This CDR3 spans 13 amino acids. The germline V gene has CDR1 PRHDT and CDR2 FYEKMQ (reference sequence).

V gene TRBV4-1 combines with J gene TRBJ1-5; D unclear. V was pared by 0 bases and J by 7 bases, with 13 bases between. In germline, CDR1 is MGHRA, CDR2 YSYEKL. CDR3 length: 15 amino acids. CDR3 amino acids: CASSQDSGRSQPQHF. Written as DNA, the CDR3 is TGCGCCAGCAGCCAAGATTCGGGGAGGTCCCAGCCCCAGCATTTT.

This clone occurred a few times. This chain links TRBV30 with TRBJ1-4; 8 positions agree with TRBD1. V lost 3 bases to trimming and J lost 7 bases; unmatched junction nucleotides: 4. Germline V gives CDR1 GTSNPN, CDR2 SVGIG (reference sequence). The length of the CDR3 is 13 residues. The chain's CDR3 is CAWRTGAGEKLFF. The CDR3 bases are TGTGCCTGGAGGACAGGGGCCGGTGAAAAACTGTTTTTT. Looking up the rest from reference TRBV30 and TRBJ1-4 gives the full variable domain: SQTIHQWPATLVQPVGSPLSLECTVEGTSNPNLYWYRQAAGRGLQLLFYSVGIGQISSEVPQNLSASRPQDRQFILSSKKLLLSDSGFYLCAWRTGAGEKLFFGSGTQLSVL.

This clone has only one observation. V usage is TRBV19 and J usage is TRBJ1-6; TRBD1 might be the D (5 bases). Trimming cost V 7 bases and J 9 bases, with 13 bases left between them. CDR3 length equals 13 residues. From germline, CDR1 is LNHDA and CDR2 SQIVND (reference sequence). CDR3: CASTPGGASPLHF. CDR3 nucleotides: TGTGCCAGTACCCCCGGTGGGGCTTCACCCCTCCACTTT.

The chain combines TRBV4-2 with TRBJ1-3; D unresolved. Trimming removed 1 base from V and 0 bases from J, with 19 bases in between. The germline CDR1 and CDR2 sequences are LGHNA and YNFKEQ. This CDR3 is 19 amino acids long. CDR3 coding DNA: TGTGCCAGCAGCCAAGTTAGCGGTGTCAACGAGCCCTCTGGAAACACCATATATTTT. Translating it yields CASSQVSGVNEPSGNTIYF.

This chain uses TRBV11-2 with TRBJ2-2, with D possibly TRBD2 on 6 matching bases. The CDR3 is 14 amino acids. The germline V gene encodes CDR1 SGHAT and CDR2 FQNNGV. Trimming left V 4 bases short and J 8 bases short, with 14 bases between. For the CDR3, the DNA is TGTGCCAGCAGCTCCCAGCGGGCGACGGGGGAGCTGTTTTTT. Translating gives CASSSQRATGELFF.

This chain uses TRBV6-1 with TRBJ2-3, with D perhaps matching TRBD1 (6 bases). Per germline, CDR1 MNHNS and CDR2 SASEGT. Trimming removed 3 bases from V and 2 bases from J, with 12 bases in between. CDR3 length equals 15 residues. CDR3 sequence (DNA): TGTGCCAGCAGTGATTGGGGGCTTTACACAGATACGCAGTATTTT. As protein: CASSDWGLYTDTQYF.

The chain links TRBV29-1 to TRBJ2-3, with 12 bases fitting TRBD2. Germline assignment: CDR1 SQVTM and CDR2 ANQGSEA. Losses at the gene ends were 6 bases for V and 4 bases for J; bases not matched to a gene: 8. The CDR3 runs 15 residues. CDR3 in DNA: TGCAGCGTACCTAGCGGGGGGGCCTTGGCAGATACGCAGTATTTT. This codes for CSVPSGGALADTQYF.

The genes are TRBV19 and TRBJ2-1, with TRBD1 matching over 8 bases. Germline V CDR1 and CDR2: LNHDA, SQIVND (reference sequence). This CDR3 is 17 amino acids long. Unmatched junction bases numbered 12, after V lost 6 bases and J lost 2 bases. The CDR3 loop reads CASRDRRTGSTYNEQFF. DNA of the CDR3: TGTGCCAGTAGAGACCGCAGGACAGGGTCAACCTACAATGAGCAGTTCTTC.

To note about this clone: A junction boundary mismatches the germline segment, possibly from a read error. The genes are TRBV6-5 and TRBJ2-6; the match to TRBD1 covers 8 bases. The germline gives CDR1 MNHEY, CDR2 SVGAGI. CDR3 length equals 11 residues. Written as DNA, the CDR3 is TGTGCCACCCAGGGGGCCAACGTCCTGATTTTC. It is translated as CATQGANVLIF.

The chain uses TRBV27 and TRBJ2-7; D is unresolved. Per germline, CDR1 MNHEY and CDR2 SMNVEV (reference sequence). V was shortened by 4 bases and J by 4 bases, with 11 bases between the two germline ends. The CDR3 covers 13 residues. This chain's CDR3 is CASSSGYGYEQYF. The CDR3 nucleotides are TGTGCCAGCAGTTCCGGGTATGGTTACGAGCAGTACTTC.

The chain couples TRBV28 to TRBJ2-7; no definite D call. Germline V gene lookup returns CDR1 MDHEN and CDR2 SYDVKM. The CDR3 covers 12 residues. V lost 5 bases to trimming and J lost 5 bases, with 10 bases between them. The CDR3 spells CASSALLDEQYF. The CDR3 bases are TGTGCCAGCAGTGCCCTTTTGGACGAGCAGTACTTC.

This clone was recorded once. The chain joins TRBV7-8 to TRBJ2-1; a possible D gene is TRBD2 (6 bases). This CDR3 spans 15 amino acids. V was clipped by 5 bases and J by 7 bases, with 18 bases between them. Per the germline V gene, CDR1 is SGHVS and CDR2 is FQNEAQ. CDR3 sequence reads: CASSPMTGTYNEQFF. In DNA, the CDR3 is TGTGCCAGCAGCCCAATGACCGGGACTTATAATGAGCAGTTCTTC. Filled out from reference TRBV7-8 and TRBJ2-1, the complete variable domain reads GAGVSQSPRYKVAKRGQDVALRCDPISGHVSLFWYQQALGQGPEFLTYFQNEAQLDKSGLPSDRFFAERPEGSVSTLKIQRTQQEDSAVYLCASSPMTGTYNEQFFGPGTRLTVL.

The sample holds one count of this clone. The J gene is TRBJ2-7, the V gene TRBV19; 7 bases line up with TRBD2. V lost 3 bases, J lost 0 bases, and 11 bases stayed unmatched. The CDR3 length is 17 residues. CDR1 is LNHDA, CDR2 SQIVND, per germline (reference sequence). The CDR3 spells CASSIGLVWILSYEQYF. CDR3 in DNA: TGTGCCAGTAGTATCGGACTAGTCTGGATACTCTCCTACGAGCAGTACTTC. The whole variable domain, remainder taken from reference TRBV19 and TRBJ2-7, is DGGITQSPKYLFRKEGQNVTLSCEQNLNHDAMYWYRQDPGQGLRLIYYSQIVNDFQKGDIAEGYSVSREKKESFPLTVTSAQKNPTAFYLCASSIGLVWILSYEQYFGPGTRLTVT.

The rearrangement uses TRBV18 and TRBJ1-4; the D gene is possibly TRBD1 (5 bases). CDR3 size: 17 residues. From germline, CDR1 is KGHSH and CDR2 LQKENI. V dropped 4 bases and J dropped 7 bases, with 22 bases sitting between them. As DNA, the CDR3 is TGTGCCAGCTCACTTACCTACGAGGGGCAGGGAGGTGAAAAACTGTTTTTT. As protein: CASSLTYEGQGGEKLFF.

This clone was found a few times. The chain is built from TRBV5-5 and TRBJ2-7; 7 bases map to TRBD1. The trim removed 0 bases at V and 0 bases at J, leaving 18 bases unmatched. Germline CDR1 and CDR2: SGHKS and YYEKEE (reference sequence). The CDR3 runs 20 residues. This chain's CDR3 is CASSLAENQMVTGFSYEQYF. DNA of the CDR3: TGTGCCAGCAGCTTGGCCGAAAATCAGATGGTGACAGGGTTCTCCTACGAGCAGTACTTC. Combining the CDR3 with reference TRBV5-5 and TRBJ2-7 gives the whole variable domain DAGVTQSPTHLIKTRGQQVTLRCSPISGHKSVSWYQQVLGQGPQFIFQYYEKEERGRGNFPDRFSARQFPNYSSELNVNALLLGDSALYLCASSLAENQMVTGFSYEQYFGPGTRLTVT.

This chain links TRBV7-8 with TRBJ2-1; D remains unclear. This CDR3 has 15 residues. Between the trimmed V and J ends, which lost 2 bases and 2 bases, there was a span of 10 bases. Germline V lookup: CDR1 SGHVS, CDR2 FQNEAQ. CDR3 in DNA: TGTGCCAGCAGCTTACGAAGCTTCACCTACAATGAGCAGTTCTTC. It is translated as CASSLRSFTYNEQFF.